This T cell receptor beta chain comes out of a study of cytomegalovirus exposure and HLA in healthy donors. Findings and limits, study-wide: Among donors in an Asian-associated ancestry cluster, a later analysis reportedly found fewer N-insertions than the roughly 650-donor mean. Later work showed greater clonal expansion in HLA-associated TCR beta chains than in equally common others.

PCR involved 60 Vbeta and 13 Jbeta primers. Produced via immunoSEQ multiplex PCR; TCRdb's table is partial and in-frame only. The sample holds 45,000 to 60,000 clones. With regard to this clone: Its specificity is unknown.

This CDR3 is 18 amino acids long. V dropped 6 bases and J dropped 0 bases, with 22 bases sitting between them. Germline CDR1 WNHNN, CDR2 SYGVQD (reference sequence). Each donor was healthy, and each was a bone marrow donor. The chain combines TRBV10-1 with TRBJ2-3, with a weak D call TRBD1 (8 bases). This receptor was identified in a male donor in good health and CMV-seronegative. Sequenced sample: PBMCs. The CDR3 nucleotides are TGCGCCAGCAGCGAGGGGGGGACAGGCGGGAATAGCACAGATACGCAGTATTTT. Amino acids: CASSEGGTGGNSTDTQYF.